A single T cell receptor (beta chain) is shown here with its context. Its antigen remains unidentified. No base qualities exist here, and no much larger clone lies one base off it. The sample is drawn from a study of T cell responses to AZD1222 COVID-19 vaccine (dated by TCRdb to about 2021). Describing the broader study: A total of 230 to 250 trial participants underwent TCR sequencing, of whom around 210 had received two doses of AZD1222 and 26 had received two doses of the MenACWY control vaccine. Enrollment into the trials was organized by age into subgroups of 18-55, 56-69 and 70-plus years, and those subgroups contained roughly 140, 27 and 60 TCR-sequenced participants, respectively. On the study overall, not on this receptor specifically: Conclusions about previously exposed vaccinees are limited, since just 6 or 7 AZD1222 recipients were seropositive for SARS-CoV-2 at baseline. Most participants were white British and females outnumbered males, and the authors suggested that clonal diversity may have been underestimated. In the small 56-69-year group, the increase in depth fell short of significance, most likely because of low power. Because no samples from the day 14 peak response were available, repertoires could be characterized only after the peak T cell response. Epitopes outside the regions mutated in the B.1.351 and B.1.1.7 variants were reportedly recognized by nearly half of the unique spike-specific TCRs. After two AZD1222 doses, both the breadth and the depth of spike-specific TCRs were significantly higher than at day 0 and than in MenACWY recipients. CD4 TCRs associated with the vaccine covered the entire spike protein, and the dominant responses were in regions 160-218 and 743-854.

What the time point label conveys for this sample: about 28 days (+/-7) after the second vaccine dose. AZD1222 recipients whose second dose came at about 4 weeks and those whose second dose came at about 12 weeks were combined into one group, since spike-specific TCR depth and breadth did not differ between the two schedules. The vaccinee samples were drawn from two UK trials, COV001 and COV002, one of which was a single-blind randomized controlled phase 2/3 trial testing AZD1222 (ChAdOx1 nCoV-19) in healthy adults. Trial participant PBMC samples were collected at day 0 and day 28 after the second dose for TCRbeta chain sequencing. The CDR3 regions of human TCRbeta chains were subjected to immunosequencing. The source study handled its data this way. TCRs in the repertoires were matched against a reference library of SARS-CoV-2-specific TCRs that had been generated with the MIRA antigen-specificity platform. Breadth meant the fraction of unique TCRs that were SARS-CoV-2-associated, whereas depth meant the fraction of total T cells that were SARS-CoV-2-associated. Using the MIRA data, each spike-specific TCR was assigned both to the spike region to which the TCR was reactive and to a CD4 or CD8 class. Log10-transformed breadth and depth values were compared by one-way ANOVA with Sidak's multiple comparisons tests. Here the immuneACCESS table is served through TCRdb, limited to in-frame sequences with V and J called. Missing clones are a known gap in these copies; in checked studies unresolved V genes cover under half, and the rest lacks a known reason. Clone size and the V and J calls come from that table; the DNA yielded D and trimming. This sample has fewer than 150,000 clones in its table, and about 92% of those were observed once. Clones ranked in the top ten supply around 8% of the sample.

CDR1 and CDR2, looked up from the germline V gene, are MDHEN and SYDVKM. Spanning cysteine to phenylalanine, the CDR3 consists of 14 amino acids. The kept DNA is CDR3 alone, 42 bases in frame from the first base. V is trimmed back by 5 bases and J by 9 bases, and the junction contains 10 bases that no gene match accounts for. Sequenced here: peripheral blood, sampled 28 days after the second AZD1222 dose. This clonotype was obtained from an adult who received the AZD1222 COVID-19 vaccine. The V and J genes are TRBV28 and TRBJ1-1, with 9 central nucleotides matching TRBD1. The DNA is as follows: TGTGCCAGCAGTGAAGGACAGGGGTGGGAAAAAGCTTTCTTT. Translated, this is CASSEGQGWEKAFF.